Listed below are T cell receptor beta chains from one sample, sequenced in a study of post-analysis software for immune sequencing data. TCRdb re-analysed the PCR reads in MiXCR, keeping a single row per CDR3 protein. The repertoire includes roughly 150,000 distinct CDR3 sequences, about 34% of them detected once, and approximately 30% sits in the top ten. The starting material was blood, obtained after autologous hematopoietic stem cell transplantation. The receptors shown here come from a girl aged 10 to 17 with multiple sclerosis. CDR3s include the opening cysteine and the closing phenylalanine or tryptophan. The D gene is left open where the match is weak. The size entry is marked missing in some rows and otherwise reads once, few, many or a size class.

v_gene: TRBV20-1; abundance: -; j_gene: TRBJ2-7; d_gene: -; CDR3nt: TGCAGTGCGAGAGAGGCTAGCAGGACCTACGAGCAGTACTTC; CDR3aa: CSAREASRTYEQYF
v_gene: TRBV11-3; abundance: few; j_gene: TRBJ2-1; d_gene: -; CDR3nt: TGTGCCAGCAGCTCCCACAATGAGCAGTTCTTC; CDR3aa: CASSSHNEQFF
v_gene: TRBV12-3/TRBV12-4; abundance: -; j_gene: TRBJ2-7; d_gene: -; CDR3nt: TGTGCCAGCAGTCCTCTTACCTACGAGCAGTACTTC; CDR3aa: CASSPLTYEQYF
v_gene: TRBV12-3/TRBV12-4; abundance: -; j_gene: TRBJ1-1; d_gene: TRBD1; CDR3nt: TGTGCCAGCAGTTTGTTCAGGGGGCAGGGAGCTTTCTTT; CDR3aa: CASSLFRGQGAFF
v_gene: TRBV27; abundance: -; j_gene: TRBJ1-5; d_gene: TRBD1; CDR3nt: TGTGCCAGCAGCGCGGACAGGTGGAGCAATCAGCCCCAGCATTTT; CDR3aa: CASSADRWSNQPQHF
v_gene: TRBV28; abundance: -; j_gene: TRBJ1-5; d_gene: -; CDR3nt: TGTGCCAGCAGCCCCGGGGCAGGGGCTTTGAGCAATCAGCCCCAGCATTTT; CDR3aa: CASSPGAGALSNQPQHF
v_gene: TRBV30; abundance: -; j_gene: TRBJ1-1; d_gene: -; CDR3nt: TGTGCCTGGTTCAGGACCATGAACACTGAAGCTTTCTTT; CDR3aa: CAWFRTMNTEAFF
v_gene: TRBV6-1; abundance: once; j_gene: TRBJ2-7; d_gene: TRBD2; CDR3nt: TGTGCCAGCCGGGAGGGCCTAGTCGTTAATGAGCAGTACTTC; CDR3aa: CASREGLVVNEQYF
v_gene: TRBV7-9; abundance: -; j_gene: TRBJ2-3; d_gene: -; CDR3nt: TGTGCCAGCAGCACCTTGATAGATACGCAGTATTTT; CDR3aa: CASSTLIDTQYF
v_gene: TRBV13; abundance: -; j_gene: TRBJ2-7; d_gene: TRBD2; CDR3nt: TGTGCCAGCAGCTCAACGACTAGCGGGATCTTCTACGAGCAGTACTTC; CDR3aa: CASSSTTSGIFYEQYF
v_gene: TRBV5-1; abundance: -; j_gene: TRBJ2-1; d_gene: -; CDR3nt: TGCGCCAGCAGCTTGTTCTTTAGAGGCTCCAATGAGCAGTTCTTC; CDR3aa: CASSLFFRGSNEQFF
v_gene: TRBV20-1; abundance: few; j_gene: TRBJ2-1; d_gene: TRBD2; CDR3nt: TGCAGTGCTAGATTGGATGCTAGCGGGAGAGACCCGTACAATGAGCAGTTCTTC; CDR3aa: CSARLDASGRDPYNEQFF
v_gene: TRBV20-1; abundance: -; j_gene: TRBJ2-1; d_gene: -; CDR3nt: TGCAGTGTCCCCGCGGCAGTGTCGCATGAGCAGTTCTTC; CDR3aa: CSVPAAVSHEQFF
v_gene: TRBV24-1; abundance: -; j_gene: TRBJ2-3; d_gene: -; CDR3nt: TGTGCCACCAGTGATTCGGGACGTGGAGATACGCAGTATTTT; CDR3aa: CATSDSGRGDTQYF
v_gene: TRBV19; abundance: -; j_gene: TRBJ1-2; d_gene: -; CDR3nt: TGTGCCAGCACTAACGGTTATGGCTACACCTTC; CDR3aa: CASTNGYGYTF
v_gene: TRBV7-2; abundance: -; j_gene: TRBJ2-3; d_gene: -; CDR3nt: TGTGCCAGCAGCTTAGCAGGGGCGGTAGATACGCAGTATTTT; CDR3aa: CASSLAGAVDTQYF
v_gene: TRBV10-3; abundance: few; j_gene: TRBJ1-2; d_gene: -; CDR3nt: TGTGCCATCAGTGAGTCGAAGGCCTATGGCTACACCTTC; CDR3aa: CAISESKAYGYTF
v_gene: TRBV2; abundance: -; j_gene: TRBJ2-3; d_gene: TRBD2; CDR3nt: TGTGCCACTCGGGGGGGGACTCCCACAGATACGCAGTATTTT; CDR3aa: CATRGGTPTDTQYF
v_gene: TRBV5-1; abundance: -; j_gene: TRBJ2-5; d_gene: TRBD2; CDR3nt: TGCGCCAGCAGCTTGTTAGCGGGAAGTCGGGGGCAAGAGACCCAGTACTTC; CDR3aa: CASSLLAGSRGQETQYF
v_gene: TRBV27; abundance: -; j_gene: TRBJ2-1; d_gene: -; CDR3nt: TGTGCCAGCAGTTTTTCCAACCCGGGGAATGAGCAGTTCTTC; CDR3aa: CASSFSNPGNEQFF
v_gene: TRBV14; abundance: -; j_gene: TRBJ2-7; d_gene: -; CDR3nt: TGTGCCAGCAGCCTCCGGACTGCGGGAATAAACGAGCAGTACTTC; CDR3aa: CASSLRTAGINEQYF
v_gene: TRBV9; abundance: many; j_gene: TRBJ1-2; d_gene: -; CDR3nt: TGTGCCAGCAGCGGGACAGCCCAAGGGGGCTATGGCTACACCTTC; CDR3aa: CASSGTAQGGYGYTF
v_gene: TRBV3-1; abundance: -; j_gene: TRBJ2-3; d_gene: TRBD2; CDR3nt: TGTGCCAGCAGCCAAGAGCTTAGGACTAGCGGGAAAGGCACAGATACGCAGTATTTT; CDR3aa: CASSQELRTSGKGTDTQYF
v_gene: TRBV5-1; abundance: once; j_gene: TRBJ2-5; d_gene: TRBD2; CDR3nt: TGCGCCAGCAAAATGCGACCTAGCGGGATGAACTACAATGAGCAGTACTTC; CDR3aa: CASKMRPSGMNYNEQYF
v_gene: TRBV7-2; abundance: few; j_gene: TRBJ1-4; d_gene: -; CDR3nt: TGTGCCAGCAGCAGTCGGGGGCGCGATGAAAAACTGTTTTTT; CDR3aa: CASSSRGRDEKLFF
v_gene: TRBV15; abundance: -; j_gene: TRBJ2-6; d_gene: -; CDR3nt: TGTGCCACCAGCCGTAGAGGTTCAGGGGCCAACGTCCTGACTTTC; CDR3aa: CATSRRGSGANVLTF
v_gene: TRBV5-1; abundance: once; j_gene: TRBJ2-3; d_gene: -; CDR3nt: TGCGCCAGCAGCTTGAAGAATACGCAGTATTTT; CDR3aa: CASSLKNTQYF
v_gene: TRBV7-2; abundance: -; j_gene: TRBJ2-2; d_gene: TRBD1; CDR3nt: TGTGCCAGCAGCTTAGAAGGCCTGGACAGGGCAAACACCGGGGAGCTGTTTTTT; CDR3aa: CASSLEGLDRANTGELFF
v_gene: TRBV5-6; abundance: -; j_gene: TRBJ1-2; d_gene: -; CDR3nt: TGTGCCAGCAGCTCCGGGACCGATTATGGAGGCTACACCTTC; CDR3aa: CASSSGTDYGGYTF
v_gene: TRBV10-3; abundance: once; j_gene: TRBJ2-3; d_gene: -; CDR3nt: TGTGCCATCAGTGAGCCCACGGAGGGCCGCTGGGGAGATACGCAGTATTTT; CDR3aa: CAISEPTEGRWGDTQYF
v_gene: TRBV20-1; abundance: -; j_gene: TRBJ2-1; d_gene: TRBD2; CDR3nt: TGCAGTGCTAGTGAACAAGCGGGAGGGCCTTTTGATGAGCAGTTCTTC; CDR3aa: CSASEQAGGPFDEQFF
v_gene: TRBV3-1; abundance: few; j_gene: TRBJ2-5; d_gene: -; CDR3nt: TGTGCCAGCAGCCCCCGAGCGCCGGAGACCCAGTACTTC; CDR3aa: CASSPRAPETQYF
v_gene: TRBV6-2/TRBV6-3; abundance: few; j_gene: TRBJ2-5; d_gene: -; CDR3nt: TGTGCCAGCAGCACTCCAGGGGTTCGAGAGACCCAGTACTTC; CDR3aa: CASSTPGVRETQYF
v_gene: TRBV20-1; abundance: -; j_gene: TRBJ2-1; d_gene: -; CDR3nt: TGCAGTGCTAGATCGGGAGTCAACAATGAGCAGTTCTTC; CDR3aa: CSARSGVNNEQFF
v_gene: TRBV7-9; abundance: -; j_gene: TRBJ2-5; d_gene: -; CDR3nt: TGTGCCAGCAGCTTAGCGCCCGGTTCTCTCCAAGAGACCCAGTACTTC; CDR3aa: CASSLAPGSLQETQYF
v_gene: TRBV14; abundance: -; j_gene: TRBJ2-1; d_gene: -; CDR3nt: TGTGCCAGCAGCCAAGGGCCACGGCCCTTAAGGGGCTCCTACAATGAGCAGTTCTTC; CDR3aa: CASSQGPRPLRGSYNEQFF
v_gene: TRBV18; abundance: once; j_gene: TRBJ2-3; d_gene: TRBD1; CDR3nt: TGTGCCAGCTCACGACCGGGACAGGCTCGCACAGATACGCAGTATTTT; CDR3aa: CASSRPGQARTDTQYF
v_gene: TRBV19; abundance: -; j_gene: TRBJ2-1; d_gene: -; CDR3nt: TGCGCCAGCAGCTTAGGAGACAATGAGCAGTTCTTC; CDR3aa: CASSLGDNEQFF
v_gene: TRBV2; abundance: few; j_gene: TRBJ2-7; d_gene: -; CDR3nt: TGTGCCAGCAGTGAGCTGGGGGGCTACGAGCAGTACTTC; CDR3aa: CASSELGGYEQYF
v_gene: TRBV10-3; abundance: -; j_gene: TRBJ2-3; d_gene: TRBD1; CDR3nt: TGTGCCATCAAACCTCAGGGGGCAGTCACAGATACGCAGTATTTT; CDR3aa: CAIKPQGAVTDTQYF
v_gene: TRBV6-2/TRBV6-3; abundance: -; j_gene: TRBJ1-5; d_gene: TRBD1; CDR3nt: TGTGCCAGCAGTTACGGGCCGACAGGGGCTAGCAATCAGCCCCAGCATTTT; CDR3aa: CASSYGPTGASNQPQHF
v_gene: TRBV4-2; abundance: many; j_gene: TRBJ2-5; d_gene: -; CDR3nt: TGTGCCAGCAGCCAAGAAAGATCATCGAAAGAGACCCAGTACTTC; CDR3aa: CASSQERSSKETQYF
v_gene: TRBV12-3/TRBV12-4; abundance: -; j_gene: TRBJ2-7; d_gene: -; CDR3nt: TGTGCCAGCAGTACAATCACGGGGGAGCAGTACTTC; CDR3aa: CASSTITGEQYF
v_gene: TRBV3-1; abundance: -; j_gene: TRBJ2-3; d_gene: TRBD2; CDR3nt: TGTGCCAGCAGCCAGGGTGTACTAGCGGGATCGGATACGCAGTATTTT; CDR3aa: CASSQGVLAGSDTQYF
v_gene: TRBV7-2; abundance: -; j_gene: TRBJ1-2; d_gene: -; CDR3nt: TGTGCCAGCAGCCTCACAGGGTTCTATGGCTACACCTTC; CDR3aa: CASSLTGFYGYTF
v_gene: TRBV5-6; abundance: -; j_gene: TRBJ2-1; d_gene: TRBD2; CDR3nt: TGTGCCAGCAGCTCCGAATTGGCGGGAGGGCTCGAGACCCAGTTCTTC; CDR3aa: CASSSELAGGLETQFF
v_gene: TRBV11-2; abundance: -; j_gene: TRBJ2-1; d_gene: -; CDR3nt: TGTGCCAGCAGCTTAGACAACTACGACAATGAGCAGTTCTTC; CDR3aa: CASSLDNYDNEQFF
v_gene: TRBV20-1; abundance: few; j_gene: TRBJ1-1; d_gene: -; CDR3nt: TGCAGTGCTAGTAGGGGCGACACTGAAGCTTTCTTT; CDR3aa: CSASRGDTEAFF
v_gene: TRBV20-1; abundance: few; j_gene: TRBJ2-5; d_gene: TRBD2; CDR3nt: TGCAGTGCTAGTACGGGACTAGCGTCAGAGACCCAGTACTTC; CDR3aa: CSASTGLASETQYF
v_gene: TRBV28; abundance: few; j_gene: TRBJ2-3; d_gene: TRBD2; CDR3nt: TGTGCCAGCAGTAAAGATAGCGGGACCCGCACAGATACGCAGTATTTT; CDR3aa: CASSKDSGTRTDTQYF
v_gene: TRBV5-1; abundance: few; j_gene: TRBJ2-7; d_gene: TRBD1; CDR3nt: TGCGCCAGCAGCCATTGGACAGGGATTTCCTACGAGCAGTACTTC; CDR3aa: CASSHWTGISYEQYF
v_gene: TRBV4-2; abundance: -; j_gene: TRBJ1-1; d_gene: -; CDR3nt: TGTGCCAGCAGCCAAGGATTAGGGGCCACTGAAGCTTTCTTT; CDR3aa: CASSQGLGATEAFF
v_gene: TRBV7-2; abundance: -; j_gene: TRBJ2-3; d_gene: -; CDR3nt: TGTGCCAGCAGCTTATCAGGGATGCTCACAGATACGCAGTATTTT; CDR3aa: CASSLSGMLTDTQYF
v_gene: TRBV28; abundance: -; j_gene: TRBJ2-7; d_gene: TRBD2; CDR3nt: TGTGCCACCAGGGGCGGGAGGTACGAGCAGTACTTC; CDR3aa: CATRGGRYEQYF
v_gene: TRBV11-2; abundance: -; j_gene: TRBJ2-7; d_gene: -; CDR3nt: TGTGCCAGCAGCTACGGACGGAACTACGAGCAGTACTTC; CDR3aa: CASSYGRNYEQYF